The entry below gives a single T cell receptor (beta chain) sequence along with its context. Antigen specificity is unknown. Germline loops: CDR1 MDHEN, CDR2 SYDVKM. There are 14 residues in the CDR3. UMIs were included in TCR beta cDNA generated by 5'RACE template switching. TCRdb re-called the 5' RACE reads and catalogs CDR3 proteins one per entry, DNA excluded. The clone table shows 440,000 or so distinct CDR3 sequences, with the ten largest holding about 7.3%. The record originates from a study of T cells expressing NK-cell markers. Study in general: From sorted CD3+CD56+NKG2C+, CD3+CD56+NKG2C- and CD3+CD56-NKG2C+ T cells came the TCR beta repertoires.

General study findings and limits: Leadership of the CD3+CD56-NKG2C+ fraction also belonged to these clonotypes in a few donors. Top CD8+ clonotypes included the dominant CD3+CD56+NKG2C+ clonotypes in six donors.

This chain connects TRBV28 to TRBJ2-7; with no DNA, the TCRdb D assignment of TRBD1 cannot be verified. The material sequenced was blood T cells: a sorted CD56 or NKG2C T cell subset, CD4+ or CD8+ T cells, or bulk PBMC T cells (not recorded which). The TCR comes from a woman between 18 and 69 years old in good health. The CDR3 sequence is CASSPSGLPYEQYF.